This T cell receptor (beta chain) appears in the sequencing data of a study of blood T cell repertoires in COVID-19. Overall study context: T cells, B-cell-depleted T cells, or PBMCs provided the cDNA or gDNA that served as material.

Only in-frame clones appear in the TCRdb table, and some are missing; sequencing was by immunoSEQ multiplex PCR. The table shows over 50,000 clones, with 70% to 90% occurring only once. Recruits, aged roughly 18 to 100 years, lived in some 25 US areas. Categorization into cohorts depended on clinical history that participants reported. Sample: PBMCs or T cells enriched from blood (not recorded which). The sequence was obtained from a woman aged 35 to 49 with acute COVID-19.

This CDR3 is CASSLDGGSTDTQYF. In nucleotides, the CDR3 is TGTGCCAGCAGCTTAGATGGCGGTTCAACAGATACGCAGTATTTT. This chain uses TRBV11-3 with TRBJ2-3; D is uncertain. Germline lookup yields CDR1 SGHNT and CDR2 YENEEA. V was shortened by 0 bases and J by 3 bases, with 10 bases between the two germline ends. The CDR3 totals 15 residues.